This T cell receptor (beta chain) derives from a study of T cell repertoires in cytomegalovirus infection. In the study overall: Peptides in the study included HLA-C-restricted and HLA-B-restricted CMV epitopes.

This clonotype was seen a few times. The antigen is undetermined. General study findings and limits: The ex vivo response was dominated by HLA-C-restricted CMV-specific TCR beta clonotypes. Cumulated frequencies of public TCR beta families served to identify carriers of CMV plus the relevant HLA.

The CDR3 loop spans 15 amino acids. The germline V gene has CDR1 SEHNR and CDR2 FQNEAQ (reference sequence). Trimming shortened V by 3 bases and J by 1 base, and 11 bases separated the two germline ends. TCRdb processed the reads anew with MiXCR; each CDR3 protein has one entry. The sample holds approximately 110,000 distinct CDR3 sequences, around 30% seen once. This sequence was found in a human donor in good health (CMV status not recorded). Some clones in this sample may be carry-over from other donors' samples. This chain links TRBV7-9 with TRBJ2-3; tentative D call: TRBD1 (5 bases). Sequencing was performed on CD8+ T cells from cultured PBMCs, taken from culture after CMV antigen stimulation. This CDR3 is CASSFLGRRTDTQYF. The CDR3 coding sequence is TGTGCCAGCAGCTTCCTGGGGCGCCGCACAGATACGCAGTATTTT.